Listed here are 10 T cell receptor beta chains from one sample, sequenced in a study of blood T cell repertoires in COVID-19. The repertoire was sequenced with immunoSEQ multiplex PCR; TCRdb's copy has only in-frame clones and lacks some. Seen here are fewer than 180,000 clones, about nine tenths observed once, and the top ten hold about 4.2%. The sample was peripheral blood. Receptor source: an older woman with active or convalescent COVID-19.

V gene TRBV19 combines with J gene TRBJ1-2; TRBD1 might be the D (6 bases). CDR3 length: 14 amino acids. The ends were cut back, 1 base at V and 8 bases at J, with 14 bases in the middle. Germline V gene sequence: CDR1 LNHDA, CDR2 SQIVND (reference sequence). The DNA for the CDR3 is TGTGCCAGTAGTATAGGACAGACAGGAGGAGGCTACACCTTC. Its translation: CASSIGQTGGGYTF. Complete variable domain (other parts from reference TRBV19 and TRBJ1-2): DGGITQSPKYLFRKEGQNVTLSCEQNLNHDAMYWYRQDPGQGLRLIYYSQIVNDFQKGDIAEGYSVSREKKESFPLTVTSAQKNPTAFYLCASSIGQTGGGYTFGSGTRLTVV.

This chain's CDR3 is CASSLGSGEYYEQYF. DNA of the CDR3: TGTGCCAGCAGCTTGGGTAGCGGGGAATACTACGAGCAGTACTTC. This chain connects TRBV7-2 to TRBJ2-7, with 8 positions matching TRBD2. CDR1 SGHTA and CDR2 FQGNSA come from the germline V gene. This CDR3 region has 15 residues. Trimming at V came to 3 bases and at J to 3 bases, leaving 7 bases not matched to a gene.

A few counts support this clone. In nucleotides, the CDR3 is TGTGCCAGCAGCACCGGACAGGGCAACACTGAAGCTTTCTTT. Its translation is CASSTGQGNTEAFF. The V call is TRBV7-9, the J call TRBJ1-1; TRBD1 agrees at 8 bases. Germline V gives CDR1 SEHNR, CDR2 FQNEAQ (reference sequence). After removal of 5 bases from V and 2 bases from J, the junction contained 4 bases not matched to a gene. This CDR3 is 14 amino acids long. Full variable domain (missing parts from reference TRBV7-9 and TRBJ1-1): DTGVSQNPRHKITKRGQNVTFRCDPISEHNRLYWYRQTLGQGPEFLTYFQNEAQLEKSRLLSDRFSAERPKGSFSTLEIQRTEQGDSAMYLCASSTGQGNTEAFFGQGTRLTVV.

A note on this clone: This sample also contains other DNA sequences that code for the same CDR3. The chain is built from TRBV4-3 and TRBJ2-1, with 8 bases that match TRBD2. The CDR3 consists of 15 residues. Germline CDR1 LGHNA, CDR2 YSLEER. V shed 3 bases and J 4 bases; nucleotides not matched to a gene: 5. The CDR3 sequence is CASSHRGGLYNEQFF. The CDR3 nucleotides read TGCGCCAGCAGCCACCGGGGGGGCCTTTACAATGAGCAGTTCTTC.

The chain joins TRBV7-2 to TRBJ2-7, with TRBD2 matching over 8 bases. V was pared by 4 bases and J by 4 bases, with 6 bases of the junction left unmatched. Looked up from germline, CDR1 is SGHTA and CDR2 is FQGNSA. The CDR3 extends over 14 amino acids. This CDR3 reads CASSSVSGGYEQYF. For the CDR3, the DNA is TGTGCCAGCAGCTCCGTGAGCGGGGGATACGAGCAGTACTTC.

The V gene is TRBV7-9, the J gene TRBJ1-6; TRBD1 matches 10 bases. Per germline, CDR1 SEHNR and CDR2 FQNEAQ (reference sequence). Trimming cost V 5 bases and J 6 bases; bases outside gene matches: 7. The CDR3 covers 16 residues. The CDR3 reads CASSLGDRGLNSPLHF. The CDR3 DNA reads TGTGCCAGCAGCCTGGGGGACAGGGGTCTTAATTCACCCCTCCACTTT.

DNA of the CDR3: TGTGCCAGCAGCGACAGCGGGGGTATCTACAATGAGCAGTTCTTC. Translation gives CASSDSGGIYNEQFF. The V call is TRBV7-2, the J call TRBJ2-1; 8 positions match TRBD2. V lost 5 bases and J lost 3; bases outside the gene matches: 6. This CDR3 has 15 residues. CDR1 is SGHTA, CDR2 FQGNSA, per germline.

CDR3 sequence reads: CASLPETGGGQPQHF. CDR3 sequence (DNA): TGTGCCAGCCTGCCGGAGACAGGGGGCGGACAGCCCCAGCATTTT. The J gene is TRBJ1-5, the V gene TRBV2; 10 nucleotides match TRBD1. This CDR3 has 15 amino acids. V dropped 8 bases and J dropped 7; count of bases not matched to a gene: 11. Germline V gene lookup returns CDR1 SNHLY and CDR2 FYNNEI. The full variable domain, its missing parts supplied by reference TRBV2 and TRBJ1-5, is EPEVTQTPSHQVTQMGQEVILRCVPISNHLYFYWYRQILGQKVEFLVSFYNNEISEKSEIFDDQFSVERPDGSNFTLKIRSTKLEDSAMYFCASLPETGGGQPQHFGDGTRLSIL.

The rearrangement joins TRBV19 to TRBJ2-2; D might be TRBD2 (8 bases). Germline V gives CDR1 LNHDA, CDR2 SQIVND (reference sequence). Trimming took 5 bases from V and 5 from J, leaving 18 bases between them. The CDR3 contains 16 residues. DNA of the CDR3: TGTGCCAGTAGTCCCGGGAGGGGGCGGGATACCGGGGAGCTGTTTTTT. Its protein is CASSPGRGRDTGELFF.

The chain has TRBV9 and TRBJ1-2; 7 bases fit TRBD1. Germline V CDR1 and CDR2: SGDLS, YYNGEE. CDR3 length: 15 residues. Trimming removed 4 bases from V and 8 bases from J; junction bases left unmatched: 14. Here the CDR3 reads CASSPSGDSPEGYTF. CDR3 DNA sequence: TGTGCCAGCAGCCCTAGCGGGGACAGTCCCGAAGGCTACACCTTC.